This T cell receptor (beta chain) came from a study of cytomegalovirus exposure and HLA in healthy donors. The PCR had 60 Vbeta and 13 Jbeta primers. In the authors' workflow: As a later analysis found, there were 70 million to 80 million unique TCR beta chains, of which some 10 million were shared. The data were produced by immunoSEQ multiplex PCR, yet TCRdb's version contains in-frame clones alone and is incomplete. Clone size and the V and J calls come from that table; the DNA yielded D and trimming. The sample records 210,000 or so clones, around 80% being singletons. Concerning this clone itself: As yet, its antigen is unknown.

Germline assignment: CDR1 GTSNPN and CDR2 SVGIG (reference sequence). The CDR3 covers 10 residues. V lost 5 bases and J 7 bases, leaving 8 bases between the germline ends. Study results and caveats: In the analysis, some V segments, TRBV6-2 and TRBV6-3 included, were excluded as indistinguishable.

Sequenced material: PBMCs. The genes are TRBV30 and TRBJ1-2; D gene uncertain. The clonotype comes from a woman between 35 and 50 years old in good health and CMV-seronegative. The CDR3 DNA is TGTGCCTGGTTCTCGGGTGGCTACACCTTC. Its translation is CAWFSGGYTF.